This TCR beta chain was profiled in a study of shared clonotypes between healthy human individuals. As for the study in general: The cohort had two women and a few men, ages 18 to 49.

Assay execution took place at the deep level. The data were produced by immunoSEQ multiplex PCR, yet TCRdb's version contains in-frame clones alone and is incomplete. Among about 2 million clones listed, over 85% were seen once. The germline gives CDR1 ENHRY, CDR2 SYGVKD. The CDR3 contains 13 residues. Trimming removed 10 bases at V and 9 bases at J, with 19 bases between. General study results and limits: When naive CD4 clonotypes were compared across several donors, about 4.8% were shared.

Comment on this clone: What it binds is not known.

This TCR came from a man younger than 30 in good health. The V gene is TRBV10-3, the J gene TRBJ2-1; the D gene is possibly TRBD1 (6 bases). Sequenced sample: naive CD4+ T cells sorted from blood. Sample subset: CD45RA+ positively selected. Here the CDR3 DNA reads TGTGCCACAACAGGGAACCTTGGTGGTGAGCAGTTCTTC. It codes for CATTGNLGGEQFF.